A single sample gave rise to the 30 T cell receptor beta chains below, sequenced in a study of blood T cell repertoires in COVID-19. Generated by immunoSEQ multiplex PCR, the TCRdb table keeps only in-frame clones and is missing some. The sample shows over 150,000 clones, roughly 80% of them seen only once. The sample taken for sequencing was peripheral blood. These receptors all stem from a woman aged 60-75 years with acute or convalescent COVID-19.

V gene TRBV6-5 combines with J gene TRBJ1-4, with D possibly TRBD1 on 5 matching bases. Trimming removed 6 bases from V and 5 bases from J, with 10 bases in between. CDR3 length: 13 amino acids. Germline CDR1 reads MNHEY; CDR2 reads SVGAGI. The CDR3 DNA is TGTGCCAGCAGACTGGACAAAAATGAAAAACTGTTTTTT. It specifies CASRLDKNEKLFF.

This chain uses TRBV6-5 with TRBJ1-1, with TRBD1 matching over 8 bases. CDR3 length: 13 residues. Unmatched junction bases numbered 3, after V lost 4 bases and J lost 5 bases. CDR1 is MNHEY and CDR2 is SVGAGI in the germline V gene. CDR3 sequence reads: CASSLTGVTEAFF. As DNA, the CDR3 is TGTGCCAGCAGTTTGACAGGGGTAACTGAAGCTTTCTTT.

This chain links TRBV7-8 with TRBJ1-2; D ambiguous. The ends were cut back, 1 base at V and 4 bases at J, with 7 bases in the middle. The CDR3 runs 13 residues. The V gene's germline CDR1 is SGHVS and CDR2 FQNEAQ. The CDR3 loop is CASSLGGVYGYTF. DNA of the CDR3: TGTGCCAGCAGCTTAGGGGGAGTCTATGGCTACACCTTC.

This chain uses TRBV6-6 with TRBJ1-1, with D perhaps TRBD1 (6 bases). The CDR3 length is 14 residues. CDR1 and CDR2 (germline): MNHNY, SVGAGI (reference sequence). V shed 6 bases and J shed 1 base, with 12 bases lying between them. The CDR3 DNA reads as TGTGCCAGCAGGGTCGACAGGAGGAACACTGAAGCTTTCTTT. It translates to CASRVDRRNTEAFF.

V usage is TRBV18 and J usage is TRBJ1-1; a weak D match, TRBD1 (6 bases). Germline CDR1 reads KGHSH; CDR2 reads LQKENI. Between the trimmed V and J ends, which lost 3 bases and 10 bases, there was a span of 15 bases. The length of the CDR3 is 13 residues. The CDR3 reads CASSPNRAQGAFF. The CDR3 DNA reads as TGTGCCAGCTCACCGAACAGGGCCCAAGGAGCTTTCTTT.

The V gene is TRBV19, the J gene TRBJ2-1; 10 bases are a match to TRBD1. There are 14 residues in the CDR3. CDR1 and CDR2 (germline): LNHDA, SQIVND (reference sequence). V gave up 6 bases and J gave up 5 bases; unmatched junction bases: 4. The CDR3 sequence is CASRTGGFNNEQFF. CDR3 DNA sequence: TGTGCCAGTAGGACAGGGGGCTTCAACAATGAGCAGTTCTTC.

The chain is built from TRBV7-3 and TRBJ2-1, with D unresolved. The CDR3 is 13 residues long. V was trimmed by 3 bases and J by 6 bases, leaving 9 bases between them. CDR1 is SGHTA, CDR2 FQGTGA, per germline. CDR3 protein: CASSFSYGNEQFF. The DNA for the CDR3 is TGTGCCAGCAGCTTCTCCTACGGCAATGAGCAGTTCTTC.

The chain carries TRBV19 and TRBJ2-2; TRBD1 is a possible D gene (6 bases). This CDR3 region has 14 residues. CDR1 and CDR2 (germline): LNHDA, SQIVND (reference sequence). V gave up 2 bases and J gave up 8 bases, with 12 bases separating them. The chain's CDR3 is CASSITRGVGELFF. The CDR3 nucleotides are TGTGCCAGTAGTATAACCAGGGGTGTAGGGGAGCTGTTTTTT.

Concerning this clone: This CDR3 is also generated by other DNA sequences in the sample. The J gene is TRBJ1-5, the V gene TRBV18; weak D call: TRBD1 (6 bases). V lost 3 bases and J lost 0, with 9 bases in between. The CDR3 extends over 15 amino acids. Germline V gene sequence: CDR1 KGHSH, CDR2 LQKENI. The CDR3 DNA reads TGTGCCAGCTCACCCGGGACAAATAGCAATCAGCCCCAGCATTTT. It codes for CASSPGTNSNQPQHF.

This clone was seen only once. CDR3 DNA sequence: TGTGCCAGCAGCTTAAGAAGCAGGGACAATGAGCAGTTCTTC. It yields the protein CASSLRSRDNEQFF. The chain recombines TRBV7-3 with TRBJ2-1; a possible D gene is TRBD1 (5 bases). The V end lost 1 base, the J end lost 5 bases, and 9 bases lay between the germline ends. Germline lookup yields CDR1 SGHTA and CDR2 FQGTGA. The CDR3 has 14 amino acids. Variable domain in full (rest from reference TRBV7-3 and TRBJ2-1): GAGVSQTPSNKVTEKGKYVELRCDPISGHTALYWYRQSLGQGPEFLIYFQGTGAADDSGLPNDRFFAVRPEGSVSTLKIQRTERGDSAVYLCASSLRSRDNEQFFGPGTRLTVL.

The chain is built from TRBV5-4 and TRBJ1-1, with no clear D. Between the trimmed V and J ends, which lost 7 bases and 8 bases, there was a span of 9 bases. The CDR3 loop spans 10 amino acids. The V gene's germline CDR1 is SGHNT and CDR2 YYREEE (reference sequence). In DNA, the CDR3 is TGTGCCAGCGGTACGGAGGAAGCTTTCTTT. Translating gives CASGTEEAFF.

The table lists this clone with a few counts. This chain's CDR3 is CASRREDSGNTIYF. The CDR3 DNA follows: TGTGCCAGCAGGCGCGAGGACTCCGGAAACACCATATATTTT. The chain employs TRBV28 and TRBJ1-3; unclear D gene. This CDR3 region has 14 residues. Germline V gives CDR1 MDHEN, CDR2 SYDVKM. V lost 6 bases and J 4 bases, leaving 13 bases between the germline ends.

The chain recombines TRBV3-1 (or the pseudogene TRBV3-2) with TRBJ2-1; maybe TRBD2 (6 bases). V lost 6 bases and J lost 6, with 18 bases in between. Germline V lookup: CDR1 LGHDT, CDR2 YNNKEL (reference sequence). The CDR3 sequence is 15 residues long. The CDR3 coding sequence is TGTGCCAGCAGGCCCTCTGCCCTAGCGTTCAATGAGCAGTTCTTC. Amino acid sequence: CASRPSALAFNEQFF.

The gene calls are TRBV28 and TRBJ1-1; a weak D match, TRBD1 (6 bases). V shed 10 bases and J shed 5 bases, with 14 bases lying between them. This CDR3 is built from 12 residues. CDR1 is MDHEN, CDR2 SYDVKM, per germline. The CDR3 DNA is TGTGCCACCAGAACAGGGTTGACTGAAGCTTTCTTT. It yields the protein CATRTGLTEAFF.

CDR3 sequence: CASSPQGLYTDTQYF. The CDR3, as DNA: TGTGCCAGCTCACCACAGGGACTTTACACAGATACGCAGTATTTT. The V call is TRBV18, the J call TRBJ2-3; TRBD2 might be the D (6 bases). Trimming cost V 1 base and J 2 bases, with 10 bases left between them. This CDR3 comprises 15 residues. Germline V CDR1 and CDR2: KGHSH, LQKENI.

The V and J genes are TRBV28 and TRBJ2-5; 10 nucleotides agree with TRBD1. V dropped 9 bases and J dropped 3; count of bases not matched to a gene: 4. The CDR3 is 13 amino acids. The V gene's germline CDR1 is MDHEN and CDR2 SYDVKM. For the CDR3, the DNA is TGTGCCAGTAAGACAGGGGGCAAAGAGACCCAGTACTTC. Translated, it gives CASKTGGKETQYF.

The V gene is TRBV12-3 or TRBV12-4, the J gene TRBJ1-1; perhaps TRBD1 as D (5 bases). Between the trimmed V and J ends, which lost 3 bases and 4 bases, there was a span of 9 bases. This CDR3 has 13 amino acids. In nucleotides, the CDR3 is TGTGCCAGCAGTTTTCAGGGTATCACTGAAGCTTTCTTT. Translating it yields CASSFQGITEAFF.

V usage is TRBV28 and J usage is TRBJ1-4; D is unresolved. The V end lost 5 bases, the J end lost 13 bases, and 17 bases lay between the germline ends. Germline-derived CDR1 and CDR2 are MDHEN and SYDVKM. The CDR3 contains 13 residues. In DNA, the CDR3 is TGTGCCAGCAGTCGTAACCCTGATCCGGGACTGTTTTTT. It encodes CASSRNPDPGLFF. The full variable domain, rest sourced from reference TRBV28 and TRBJ1-4, is DVKVTQSSRYLVKRTGEKVFLECVQDMDHENMFWYRQDPGLGLRLIYFSYDVKMKEKGDIPEGYSVSREKKERFSLILESASTNQTSMYLCASSRNPDPGLFFGSGTQLSVL.

The CDR3 nucleotides read TGTGCCAGCAGCCTGGAGGCCGGGAACACCGGGGAGCTGTTTTTT. Translated, it gives CASSLEAGNTGELFF. J is TRBJ2-2 and V is TRBV6-5; maybe TRBD2 (5 bases). The CDR3 runs to 15 residues. V dropped 6 bases and J dropped 1 base, with 12 bases sitting between them. Germline V gene sequence: CDR1 MNHEY, CDR2 SVGAGI.

V usage is TRBV2 and J usage is TRBJ2-1, with 11 bases matching TRBD2. The junction had 11 bases not matched to a gene; V was cut back by 4 bases and J by 0 bases. From germline, CDR1 is SNHLY and CDR2 FYNNEI. This CDR3 has 19 residues. CDR3 sequence: CASSVASGGRVSSYNEQFF. The CDR3 DNA sequence: TGTGCCAGCAGTGTTGCTAGCGGGGGGCGCGTGAGCTCCTACAATGAGCAGTTCTTC. The whole variable domain, remainder taken from reference TRBV2 and TRBJ2-1, is EPEVTQTPSHQVTQMGQEVILRCVPISNHLYFYWYRQILGQKVEFLVSFYNNEISEKSEIFDDQFSVERPDGSNFTLKIRSTKLEDSAMYFCASSVASGGRVSSYNEQFFGPGTRLTVL.

The genes are TRBV2 and TRBJ2-5, with D perhaps matching TRBD2 (5 bases). Trimming shortened V by 6 bases and J by 5 bases, and 13 bases separated the two germline ends. This CDR3 comprises 13 residues. Germline lookup yields CDR1 SNHLY and CDR2 FYNNEI. The CDR3 protein is CASSVDYTETQYF. The CDR3 nucleotides are TGTGCCAGCAGCGTTGACTACACGGAGACCCAGTACTTC.

The chain is built from TRBV27 and TRBJ2-5; a possible D gene is TRBD1 (6 bases). V lost 6 bases and J lost 1, with 18 bases in between. Per germline, CDR1 MNHEY and CDR2 SMNVEV (reference sequence). This CDR3 comprises 16 residues. CDR3 protein: CASSIRGAWFQETQYF. The CDR3 nucleotides are TGTGCCAGCAGCATCAGGGGCGCGTGGTTCCAAGAGACCCAGTACTTC.

The CDR3 nucleotides read TGTGCCAGCAGCGTGGACAGTCGATTGGACACTGAAGCTTTCTTT. Amino acids: CASSVDSRLDTEAFF. This sequence joins TRBV5-6 and TRBJ1-1; D may be TRBD1 (6 bases). This CDR3 has 15 amino acids. Trimming shortened V by 4 bases and J by 3 bases, and 16 bases separated the two germline ends. Germline V lookup: CDR1 SGHDT, CDR2 YYEEEE.

This clone was detected ten times or more. The gene calls are TRBV6-5 and TRBJ2-2; no firm D call. V gave up 8 bases and J gave up 0 bases, with 13 bases separating them. Germline V gene sequence: CDR1 MNHEY, CDR2 SVGAGI. The CDR3 extends over 15 amino acids. CDR3 nucleotides: TGTGCCAGCGGCAGGTTATACGCGAACACCGGGGAGCTGTTTTTT. This codes for CASGRLYANTGELFF.

The gene calls are TRBV2 and TRBJ1-5; D not certain. The CDR3 has 15 amino acids. Trimming shortened V by 2 bases and J by 0 bases, and 8 bases separated the two germline ends. The germline V gene has CDR1 SNHLY and CDR2 FYNNEI. This CDR3 is CASSERESSNQPQHF. The CDR3 DNA sequence: TGTGCCAGCAGTGAAAGGGAGAGTAGCAATCAGCCCCAGCATTTT.

The V gene is TRBV28, the J gene TRBJ2-1, with 8 bases identical to TRBD1. From germline, CDR1 is MDHEN and CDR2 SYDVKM. V lost 5 bases and J lost 0; bases outside the gene matches: 6. The CDR3 is made up of 16 amino acids. CDR3 residues: CASSAAGGGSYNEQFF. DNA of the CDR3: TGTGCCAGCAGTGCGGCAGGGGGCGGCTCCTACAATGAGCAGTTCTTC. The entire variable domain, with the rest obtained from reference TRBV28 and TRBJ2-1, is as follows: DVKVTQSSRYLVKRTGEKVFLECVQDMDHENMFWYRQDPGLGLRLIYFSYDVKMKEKGDIPEGYSVSREKKERFSLILESASTNQTSMYLCASSAAGGGSYNEQFFGPGTRLTVL.

The V gene is TRBV27, the J gene TRBJ2-1; possible D gene TRBD1, 5 bases. V was cut by 5 bases and J by 7 bases, with 15 bases left in between. From germline, CDR1 is MNHEY and CDR2 SMNVEV (reference sequence). CDR3 length: 14 amino acids. The CDR3 DNA reads as TGTGCCAGCAGTCCCAGACTTTCAGGGAATGAGCAGTTCTTC. Protein product: CASSPRLSGNEQFF.

The chain links TRBV7-9 to TRBJ1-4; D is undetermined. Germline CDR1 and CDR2: SEHNR and FQNEAQ (reference sequence). This CDR3 region has 16 residues. The ends were cut back, 5 bases at V and 0 bases at J, with 13 bases in the middle. CDR3 protein: CASSPGGGTTNEKLFF. For the CDR3, the DNA is TGTGCCAGCAGCCCAGGAGGCGGGACAACTAATGAAAAACTGTTTTTT. Supplemented by reference TRBV7-9 and TRBJ1-4, the full variable domain reads DTGVSQNPRHKITKRGQNVTFRCDPISEHNRLYWYRQTLGQGPEFLTYFQNEAQLEKSRLLSDRFSAERPKGSFSTLEIQRTEQGDSAMYLCASSPGGGTTNEKLFFGSGTQLSVL.

This chain links TRBV7-2 with TRBJ1-6; tentative D call: TRBD1 (5 bases). Trimming shortened V by 6 bases and J by 9 bases, and 21 bases separated the two germline ends. The CDR3 runs to 16 residues. Germline CDR1 SGHTA, CDR2 FQGNSA. CDR3 amino acids: CASSFQSGLGGSPLHF. CDR3 nucleotides: TGTGCCAGCAGTTTCCAGTCAGGGCTGGGGGGTTCACCCCTCCACTTT.

This clone was seen a few times. This chain connects TRBV19 to TRBJ1-3; TRBD1 matches at 7 bases. This CDR3 spans 19 amino acids. The V gene end was trimmed by 1 base and the J gene end by 0 bases; junction bases not matched to a gene: 12. Germline V gene lookup returns CDR1 LNHDA and CDR2 SQIVND (reference sequence). The DNA of the CDR3 is TGTGCCAGTAGTATAGCCGGGACAGCTTCCGATATCTCTGGAAACACCATATATTTT. It codes for CASSIAGTASDISGNTIYF.